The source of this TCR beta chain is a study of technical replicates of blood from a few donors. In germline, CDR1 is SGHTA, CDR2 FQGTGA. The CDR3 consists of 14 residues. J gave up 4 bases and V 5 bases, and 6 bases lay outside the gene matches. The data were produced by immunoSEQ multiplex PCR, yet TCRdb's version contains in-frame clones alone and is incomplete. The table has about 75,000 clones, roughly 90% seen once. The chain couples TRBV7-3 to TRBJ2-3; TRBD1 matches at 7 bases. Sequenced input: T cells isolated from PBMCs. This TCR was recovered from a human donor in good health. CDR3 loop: CASSIGQDADTQYF. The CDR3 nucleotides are TGTGCCAGCAGCATAGGACAGGACGCAGATACGCAGTATTTT.